The T cell receptor (beta chain) under discussion was sequenced for a study of Graves' ophthalmopathy and Graves' hyperthyroidism. The CDR3 totals 13 residues. After removal of 6 bases from V and 3 bases from J, the junction contained 8 bases not matched to a gene. Germline V CDR1 and CDR2: SQVTM, ANQGSEA. Newly diagnosed hyperthyroidism donors, aged 18 to 65, duration under 2 months. RNA transcripts yielded amplified TCR beta CDR3 regions. An initial RT-PCR round employing HTBI primers preceded a second-round multiplex PCR. Using its own MiXCR run on the multiplex PCR reads, TCRdb lists one record per CDR3 protein. The sample lists roughly 1.1 million distinct CDR3 sequences, 35% to 45% occurring once.

This chain joins TRBV29-1 and TRBJ2-7, with TRBD1 identical over 7 bases. The source is an adult man with Graves' hyperthyroidism. Sequencing input: peripheral blood or thyroid tissue (not recorded which). The CDR3 region has the DNA TGCAGCGTCGTATGGACAGGTCTCTACGAGCAGTACTTC. Its translation is CSVVWTGLYEQYF.